The clone carrying this T cell receptor (beta chain) has a handful of counts. The target antigen is unknown. TCRdb called the reads again in MiXCR, with one record for every CDR3 protein. Counted here are 900,000 to 950,000 distinct CDR3 sequences, under 40% occurring once; the ten biggest clones make up around an eighth. The data were obtained in a study of T cell repertoires in cytomegalovirus infection. As for the study in general: CMV epitopes used comprised recently identified HLA-C-restricted ones and well-studied HLA-B-restricted ones. Evidence of both CMV infection and a matching HLA type came from public TCR beta signatures.

Trimming took 7 bases from V and 1 from J, leaving 13 bases between them. The CDR3 is 14 residues long. Study findings and constraints: HLA-C-restricted, CMV-specific TCR beta clonotypes were dominant ex vivo. Totalled public TCR beta family frequency picked out people who carried CMV plus the relevant HLA.

The origin of this receptor is a human donor in good health (CMV status not recorded). Some clones in this sample may be carry-over from other donors' samples. This specimen consisted of cultured CD8+ T cells from PBMCs, obtained from culture after CMV antigen stimulation. The rearrangement uses TRBV12-3 or TRBV12-4 and TRBJ1-1; D is perhaps TRBD1 (6 bases). The CDR3 loop is CASTLTGRNTEAFF. The CDR3 DNA reads as TGTGCCAGCACGTTAACAGGGAGGAACACTGAAGCTTTCTTT.